The T cell receptor (beta chain) described here comes from a study of T cell repertoires in cytomegalovirus infection. Broader study findings: Using cumulative public TCR beta family frequency, the authors identified those who carried CMV together with the relevant HLA. CMV-specific HLA-C-restricted TCR beta clonotypes dominated the ex vivo response.

Many counts were recorded for this clonotype. The antigen remains undetermined. Each CDR3 protein is one row after TCRdb ran MiXCR on the reads. This sample carries some 300,000 distinct CDR3 sequences, approximately 10% of them seen once, and the ten largest clones take 2% to 3%. With 3 bases removed from V and 5 bases from J, the gap between germline ends came to 14 bases. CDR3 size: 16 residues. Germline values: CDR1 MDHEN, CDR2 SYDVKM. The chain has TRBV28 and TRBJ1-6; no clear D gene. Source material: PBMCs. The TCR sequence derives from a human donor in good health (CMV status not recorded). Some clones in this sample may be carry-over from other donors' samples. CDR3 nucleotides: TGTGCCAGCAGTTTGGTCCAGCCCGCTCATAATTCACCCCTCCACTTT. It encodes CASSLVQPAHNSPLHF. Drawing the rest from reference TRBV28 and TRBJ1-6, the complete variable domain is DVKVTQSSRYLVKRTGEKVFLECVQDMDHENMFWYRQDPGLGLRLIYFSYDVKMKEKGDIPEGYSVSREKKERFSLILESASTNQTSMYLCASSLVQPAHNSPLHFGNGTRLTVT.